Listed below are T cell receptor beta chains from one sample, sequenced in a study of blood T cell repertoires in COVID-19. Method: immunoSEQ multiplex PCR; TCRdb's copy keeps in-frame clones and lacks some. This sample has 250,000 to 350,000 clones, with 87% found just once. Material: PBMCs or T cells enriched from blood (not recorded which). The origin of the receptors is a woman in her 30s who had recovered from COVID-19. CDR3s include the opening cysteine and the closing phenylalanine or tryptophan. Fields, in order: clone size, V gene, J gene, D gene, CDR3 DNA, CDR3 protein. D genes are given only for firm matches. For some rows the clone size is stated as once, few or many, or as a class when expanded; others skip it.

.	TRBV5-6	TRBJ2-7	TRBD2	TGTGCCAGCAGCTTGGGATTAGCGGGGGGTGCGCAGCAGTACTTC	CASSLGLAGGAQQYF
.	TRBV19	TRBJ2-1	TRBD1	TGTGCCAGCACCGGGGACAGCCCTCGGAGCTCCTACAATGAGCAGTTCTTC	CASTGDSPRSSYNEQFF
.	TRBV30	TRBJ1-2	.	TGTGCCTGGAGGGAGTACAGGGCCGACTATGGCTACACCTTC	CAWREYRADYGYTF
.	TRBV10-2	TRBJ2-2	TRBD1	TGCGCCAGCACCGAAAGGACAGGCGCAGGGGAGCTGTTTTTT	CASTERTGAGELFF
.	TRBV14	TRBJ1-3	TRBD1	TGTGCCAGCAGCCACAGGACAGGGGGCTCTGGAAACACCATATATTTT	CASSHRTGGSGNTIYF
once	TRBV7-9	TRBJ1-1	.	TGTGCCAGCAGCTTAGACAGGCAGAACACTGAAGCTTTCTTT	CASSLDRQNTEAFF
.	TRBV6-7	TRBJ1-1	.	TGTGCCAGCAGTCCTCCGAACACTGAAGCTTTCTTT	CASSPPNTEAFF
.	TRBV25-1	TRBJ1-3	.	TGTGCCAGCAGTGAAGGGCAGATCTCTGGAAACACCATATATTTT	CASSEGQISGNTIYF
few	TRBV3-1/TRBV3-2	TRBJ2-2	.	TGTGCCAGCAGCCAAGGGGTAGGGGATAGGTCCGGGGAGCTGTTTTTT	CASSQGVGDRSGELFF
.	TRBV5-6	TRBJ1-2	.	TGTGCCAGCAGCTTGGGGAGATTGGACTATGGCTACACCTTC	CASSLGRLDYGYTF
.	TRBV7-8	TRBJ1-6	.	TGTGCCAGCAGTCCACAGACAGATAATTCACCCCTCCACTTT	CASSPQTDNSPLHF
.	TRBV6-2/TRBV6-3	TRBJ2-1	TRBD2	TGTGCCAGCAGTGCTTGGGTAGCGGGGGGGGCTGGGCAGTTCTTC	CASSAWVAGGAGQFF
.	TRBV7-2	TRBJ2-2	TRBD2	TGTGCCAGCAGCCCGGGACTAGTTCGCACCGGGGAGCTGTTTTTT	CASSPGLVRTGELFF
.	TRBV19	TRBJ2-1	.	TGTGCCAGTAGTATGTTTCCGTCGCCGGGCAATGAGCAGTTCTTC	CASSMFPSPGNEQFF
.	TRBV5-5	TRBJ2-6	TRBD1	TGTGCCACCACAGGGGACTCTGGGGCCAACGTCCTGACTTTC	CATTGDSGANVLTF
.	TRBV5-1	TRBJ1-6	.	TGCGCCAGCAGCCACAGGGATTCACCCCTCCACTTT	CASSHRDSPLHF
.	TRBV3-1/TRBV3-2	TRBJ1-1	.	TGTGCCAGCAGCCTAGGCGGCGGGACCACTGAAGCTTTCTTT	CASSLGGGTTEAFF
.	TRBV30	TRBJ1-2	.	TGTGCCTGGAGTATTACGGGAGGGGATGGCTACACCTTC	CAWSITGGDGYTF
.	TRBV11-2	TRBJ1-2	.	TGTGCCAGCAGCTTAGACAGGGGTACTGGCTACACCTTC	CASSLDRGTGYTF
.	TRBV29-1	TRBJ1-2	.	TGCAGCGTCCGGACAGCTGCTGGATATGGCTACACCTTC	CSVRTAAGYGYTF
.	TRBV4-1	TRBJ1-1	.	TGCGCCAGCAGCCAAGTGGAGGGGCTGGGTTGGACTGAAGCTTTCTTT	CASSQVEGLGWTEAFF
.	TRBV19	TRBJ1-4	.	TGTGCCAAGATTCCCACTCCCCAGGGGTCGGGGGAAAAACTGTTTTTT	CAKIPTPQGSGEKLFF
.	TRBV11-2	TRBJ2-7	TRBD2	TGTGCCAGCAGCTTACTAGCGGGGGGGCCCTACGAGCAGTACTTC	CASSLLAGGPYEQYF
.	TRBV20-1	TRBJ2-7	TRBD1	TGCAGTGCTAGTCGCTTGTCAGGGGGCCTCCACGAGCAGTACTTC	CSASRLSGGLHEQYF
.	TRBV27	TRBJ1-1	.	TGTGCCAGCAGTTTGTTGAACTACGGGAACACTGAAGCTTTCTTT	CASSLLNYGNTEAFF
.	TRBV7-9	TRBJ2-5	TRBD1	TGTGCCAGCAGCCAGGGGGCGTTGGTCCTCCAAGAGACCCAGTACTTC	CASSQGALVLQETQYF
.	TRBV6-5	TRBJ1-5	.	TGTGCCAGCAATCACCCCAGGGTAGGCAATCAGCCCCAGCATTTT	CASNHPRVGNQPQHF
.	TRBV29-1	TRBJ1-1	.	TGCAGCGTTGTATTCTGGGGGCCCGGCACTGAAGCTTTCTTT	CSVVFWGPGTEAFF
.	TRBV19	TRBJ1-5	.	TGTGCCAGTAGTCGACCAGACAGGCCTTCCAATCAGCCCCAGCATTTT	CASSRPDRPSNQPQHF
.	TRBV7-9	TRBJ1-1	.	TGTGCCAGCAGCTTAAACACAGGGAATGCTTTCTTT	CASSLNTGNAFF
.	TRBV20-1	TRBJ1-2	.	TGCAGTGCTAACCGGGGGGTCGGCTACACCTTC	CSANRGVGYTF
.	TRBV5-1	TRBJ2-3	TRBD2	TGCGCCAGCAGCTCGGGTCCTCTAGCGGGCCACACAGATACGCAGTATTTT	CASSSGPLAGHTDTQYF
.	TRBV12-3/TRBV12-4	TRBJ1-2	.	TGTGCCAGCAGCGAAGGGGCTGGCTATGGCTACACCTTC	CASSEGAGYGYTF
.	TRBV19	TRBJ1-1	.	TGTGCCAGTACCCTGACTGGAATGAACACTGAAGCTTTCTTT	CASTLTGMNTEAFF
once	TRBV11-2	TRBJ2-7	TRBD2	TGTGCCAGCAGCTTTCGACTAGCGTCTACAAACGAGCAGTACTTC	CASSFRLASTNEQYF
.	TRBV5-1	TRBJ2-5	.	TGCGCCAGCAGCCGATCCGGGACAACCCAAGAGACCCAGTACTTC	CASSRSGTTQETQYF
.	TRBV27	TRBJ1-1	.	TGTGCCAGCAGTTTAGGGTCCGGTGGAGGAACTGAAGCTTTCTTT	CASSLGSGGGTEAFF
.	TRBV7-6	TRBJ1-4	TRBD1	TGTGCCAGCAGCTTAGGGACAGGGATTGTAAATGAAAAACTGTTTTTT	CASSLGTGIVNEKLFF
.	TRBV12-3/TRBV12-4	TRBJ1-5	.	TGTGCCAGCAGTTTTTCCAGCGATCAGCCCCAGCATTTT	CASSFSSDQPQHF
.	TRBV6-5	TRBJ1-3	.	TGTGCCAGCAGACAGGGCCACTCTGGAAACACCATATATTTT	CASRQGHSGNTIYF
.	TRBV7-6	TRBJ2-7	.	TGTGCCAGCAGCTTACACAGTGCCTACGAGCAGTACTTC	CASSLHSAYEQYF
.	TRBV30	TRBJ2-3	.	TGTGCCTGGAGTAGGGAATGGGGGGGCAGGGCAGATACGCAGTATTTT	CAWSREWGGRADTQYF
.	TRBV30	TRBJ1-1	.	TGTGCCTGGAGTGTTGGTTTACGGGATTTCTTT	CAWSVGLRDFF
.	TRBV23-1	TRBJ1-5	.	TGCGCCAGCAGTCAAATCAGGGGCCGTAATCAGCCCCAGCATTTT	CASSQIRGRNQPQHF
few	TRBV30	TRBJ1-2	.	TGTGCCTGGAGTAAGGGAAGAGGGTATGGCTACACCTTC	CAWSKGRGYGYTF
.	TRBV5-6	TRBJ2-3	TRBD2	TGTGCCAGCAGCTTACTGGCGGGGGGATCAGATACGCAGTATTTT	CASSLLAGGSDTQYF
.	TRBV12-3/TRBV12-4	TRBJ1-2	.	TGTGCCAGCAGGCGCGGGAGTAACTATGGCTACACCTTC	CASRRGSNYGYTF
once	TRBV6-6	TRBJ1-1	.	TGTGCCAGCAGGGACACGGGTTGGGAGAACACTGAAGCTTTCTTT	CASRDTGWENTEAFF
few	TRBV27	TRBJ1-5	.	TGTGCCAGCAGCCGTCTGAAAGGGGGAGGCAATCAGCCCCAGCATTTT	CASSRLKGGGNQPQHF
.	TRBV7-9	TRBJ1-4	TRBD1	TGTGCCAGCAGCTCCAATTACAGGGGCTTTAATGAAAAACTGTTTTTT	CASSSNYRGFNEKLFF
.	TRBV10-2	TRBJ1-3	TRBD1	TGCGCCAGCAGTACAGGGGCGGAGGGAAACACCATATATTTT	CASSTGAEGNTIYF
.	TRBV5-4	TRBJ2-3	TRBD1	TGTGCCAGCAGCGACCGGGACAGTTTGCAACCAGATACGCAGTATTTT	CASSDRDSLQPDTQYF
few	TRBV5-1	TRBJ2-7	TRBD2	TGCGCCAGCAGCCCAGGACTAGCGGGGGCGCACGAGCAGTACTTC	CASSPGLAGAHEQYF
.	TRBV5-6	TRBJ2-3	.	TGTGCCAGCAGCAGACTCGGCCCCACAGATACGCAGTATTTT	CASSRLGPTDTQYF
.	TRBV19	TRBJ2-2	TRBD1	TGTGCCAGTACGAGGACAGGGGATGGCGGGGAGCTGTTTTTT	CASTRTGDGGELFF